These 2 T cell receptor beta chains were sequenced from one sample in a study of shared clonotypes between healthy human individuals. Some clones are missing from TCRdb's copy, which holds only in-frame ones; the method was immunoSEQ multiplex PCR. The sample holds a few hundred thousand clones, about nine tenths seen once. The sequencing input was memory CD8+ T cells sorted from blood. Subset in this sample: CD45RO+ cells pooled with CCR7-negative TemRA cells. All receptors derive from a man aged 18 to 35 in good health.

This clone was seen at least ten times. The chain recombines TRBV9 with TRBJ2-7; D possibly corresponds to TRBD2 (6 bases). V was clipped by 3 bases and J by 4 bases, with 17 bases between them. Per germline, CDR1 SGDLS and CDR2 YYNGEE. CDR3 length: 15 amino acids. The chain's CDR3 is CASSAGRQGSYEQYF. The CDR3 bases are TGTGCCAGCAGCGCGGGGAGGCAGGGATCTTACGAGCAGTACTTC.

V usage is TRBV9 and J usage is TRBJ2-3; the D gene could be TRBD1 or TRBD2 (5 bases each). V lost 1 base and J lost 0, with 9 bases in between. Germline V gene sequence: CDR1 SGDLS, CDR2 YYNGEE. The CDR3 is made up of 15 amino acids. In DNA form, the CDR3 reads TGTGCCAGCAGCGTAAGGGACGGGAGCACAGATACGCAGTATTTT. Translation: CASSVRDGSTDTQYF.